A selection of T cell receptor beta chains follows, all from one sample in a study of technical replicates of blood from several donors. Generated by immunoSEQ multiplex PCR, the TCRdb table keeps only in-frame clones and is missing some. The profile shows about 82,000 clones, around 94% of them singletons. Sequencing was done on a sample of T cells isolated from PBMCs. Receptors were obtained from a human donor in good health. The CDR3 runs from the conserved cysteine through the conserved F or W. A D gene is named only where the DNA matches it firmly. A clone size is listed for some rows: how often the clone was seen (once, few, many), or a class if it is expanded.

D gene: TRBD1; clone size: .; J gene: TRBJ2-3; V gene: TRBV6-5; CDR3 DNA: TGTGCCAGCAGCAGGACAGGGGGCAGAAGAGATACGCAGTATTTT; CDR3 protein: CASSRTGGRRDTQYF
D gene: .; clone size: .; J gene: TRBJ2-7; V gene: TRBV7-6; CDR3 DNA: TGTGCCAGCAGCTTAGCCTCCGCCTACGAGCAGTACTTC; CDR3 protein: CASSLASAYEQYF
D gene: .; clone size: .; J gene: TRBJ1-1; V gene: TRBV29-1; CDR3 DNA: TGCAGCGTTCACGAGACAGGAGAAGCTTTCTTT; CDR3 protein: CSVHETGEAFF
D gene: TRBD2; clone size: .; J gene: TRBJ2-7; V gene: TRBV9; CDR3 DNA: TGTGCCAGCAGCCCCCCCGCTAGCGGGGCTAACTACGAGCAGTACTTC; CDR3 protein: CASSPPASGANYEQYF
D gene: TRBD1; clone size: .; J gene: TRBJ1-5; V gene: TRBV5-6; CDR3 DNA: TGTGCCAGCAGCTTGTTCTGGACAGGGGAAACGGGTCAGCCCCAGCATTTT; CDR3 protein: CASSLFWTGETGQPQHF
D gene: .; clone size: .; J gene: TRBJ2-1; V gene: TRBV18; CDR3 DNA: TGTGCCAGCTCACCCCAATTTCACAGCTCCTACAATGAGCAGTTCTTC; CDR3 protein: CASSPQFHSSYNEQFF
D gene: TRBD1; clone size: .; J gene: TRBJ2-2; V gene: TRBV27; CDR3 DNA: TGTGCCAGCAGCCTAACAGGGGGCCGTGCCGGGGAGCTGTTTTTT; CDR3 protein: CASSLTGGRAGELFF
D gene: TRBD1; clone size: .; J gene: TRBJ2-1; V gene: TRBV5-4; CDR3 DNA: TGTGCCAGCAGCAGGACAGGCAATGAGCAGTTCTTC; CDR3 protein: CASSRTGNEQFF
D gene: TRBD1; clone size: .; J gene: TRBJ1-2; V gene: TRBV5-6; CDR3 DNA: TGTGCCAGCAGGCGACAGTGGACAGGGGCTGGCTACACCTTC; CDR3 protein: CASRRQWTGAGYTF
D gene: .; clone size: once; J gene: TRBJ1-2; V gene: TRBV2; CDR3 DNA: TGTGTCATAAGGGACACCAACTATGGCTACACCTTC; CDR3 protein: CVIRDTNYGYTF
D gene: TRBD2; clone size: .; J gene: TRBJ2-3; V gene: TRBV2; CDR3 DNA: TGTGCCAGCAGTTCTAGCGGGAGGGAAACAGATACGCAGTATTTT; CDR3 protein: CASSSSGRETDTQYF
D gene: TRBD1; clone size: .; J gene: TRBJ2-1; V gene: TRBV28; CDR3 DNA: TGTGCCAGCCTTTGGACAGGGGAGGGGAATGAGCAGTTCTTC; CDR3 protein: CASLWTGEGNEQFF
D gene: TRBD1; clone size: .; J gene: TRBJ1-2; V gene: TRBV29-1; CDR3 DNA: TGCAGCGTTGAGTTAGGGGGCGCCAGCTATGGCTACACCTTC; CDR3 protein: CSVELGGASYGYTF
D gene: .; clone size: .; J gene: TRBJ2-5; V gene: TRBV18; CDR3 DNA: TGTGCCAGCTCACGGTGGGGAGAAGAGACCCAGTACTTC; CDR3 protein: CASSRWGEETQYF
D gene: TRBD1; clone size: .; J gene: TRBJ1-2; V gene: TRBV10-1; CDR3 DNA: TGCGCCAGCAGTATGACAGGGGTAAACTATGGCTACACCTTC; CDR3 protein: CASSMTGVNYGYTF